This TCR beta chain was sequenced during a study of T cell responses to AZD1222 COVID-19 vaccine (dated by TCRdb to the early 2020s). Notes on the research overall: AZD1222 recipients whose second dose came at about 4 weeks and those whose second dose came at about 12 weeks were combined into one group, since spike-specific TCR depth and breadth did not differ between the two schedules. TCR sequencing was performed for roughly 250 trial participants, of whom about 200 were given two doses of AZD1222 and around 25 were given two doses of MenACWY control vaccine. Trial participants were enrolled by age into 18-55, 56-69 and 70-plus year subgroups, with roughly 160, 29 and 62 TCR-sequenced participants respectively.

Remarks on this clone: Its antigen has not been determined. Base qualities are not provided; no much larger clone lies one nucleotide away.

The CDR3 regions of human TCRbeta chains were subjected to immunosequencing. The published analysis was carried out like this. TCRs in the repertoires were compared against a reference library of SARS-CoV-2-specific TCRs that had been generated with the MIRA antigen-specificity platform. Breadth was defined as the fraction of unique TCRs that were SARS-CoV-2-associated, and depth was defined as the fraction of total T cells that were SARS-CoV-2-associated. Using the MIRA data, each spike-specific TCR was mapped to the spike region that the TCR reacts to and placed in a CD4 or CD8 class. Log10-transformed breadth and depth values were compared by one-way ANOVA with Sidak's multiple comparisons tests. TCRdb retrieved this table from immuneACCESS and kept in-frame rearrangements only. Not all clones are present; in checked studies, unresolved V genes account for under half, and no reason is known for the remainder. V, J and clone size derive from that table, while D and trimming were established from the DNA sequence. The sample includes some 100,000 clones, with about 83% observed a single time. The ten biggest clones cover about 3.5% of the sample.

General findings and caveats noted by the study authors: The 56-69-year group was small, and its depth increase did not reach significance, likely because of low power. After two AZD1222 doses, both the breadth and the depth of spike-specific TCRs were significantly higher than at day 0 and than in MenACWY recipients. Conclusions about previously exposed vaccinees were limited because only 6 or 7 AZD1222 recipients were SARS-CoV-2 seropositive at baseline. Reportedly, close to half of the unique spike-specific TCRs recognized epitopes lying outside the regions that are mutated in the B.1.351 and B.1.1.7 variants. Because no day 14 peak-response samples were available, repertoires were characterized only after the peak T cell response. Most participants were white British and females outnumbered males, and the authors suggested that clonal diversity may have been underestimated. The vaccine-associated CD4 TCRs covered the entire spike protein, and the dominant responses fell in regions 160-218 and 743-854.

What the time point label conveys for this sample: baseline before first vaccination. Vaccinee samples were obtained from the UK trials COV001 and COV002, which included a single-blind randomized controlled phase 2/3 trial of AZD1222 (ChAdOx1 nCoV-19) in healthy adults. For TCRbeta chain sequencing, PBMC samples from trial participants were taken at day 0 and at day 28 after the second dose. V is trimmed back by 0 bases and J by 6 bases, and the junction contains 7 bases that no gene match accounts for. Looking up the germline V gene yields CDR1 SGHDN and CDR2 FVKESK. The CDR3 measures 16 amino acids from cysteine to phenylalanine. The read is trimmed to its CDR3 DNA, 48 bases read in frame from base 1.

Sequences were derived from peripheral blood, sampled on day 0 of AZD1222 vaccination. This sequence uses TRBV14 and TRBJ1-4; the junction holds 7 bases that match TRBD1. This receptor was taken from an adult in good health. CDR3 protein: CASSQELGTDYEKLFF. The nucleotide sequence reads as follows: TGTGCCAGCAGCCAAGAGCTAGGGACAGACTATGAAAAACTGTTTTTT.